A selection of T cell receptor beta chains follows, all from one sample in a study of blood T cell repertoires in COVID-19. TCRdb's table, derived via immunoSEQ multiplex PCR, lists solely in-frame clones and lacks some. The table includes about 80,000 clones, around 89% detected once. The sequenced material came from peripheral blood. The receptors come from a woman aged 80 or over with acute or convalescent COVID-19. The CDR3 runs from the conserved cysteine through the conserved F or W. D genes are given only for firm matches. Part of the rows lack a size; the others show once, few, many or a class for expanded clones.

abundance	j_gene	d_gene	v_gene	CDR3nt	CDR3aa
-	TRBJ2-7	TRBD2	TRBV4-2	TGTGCCAGCAGCCGAACACTAGCGGGGGGTTACGAGCAGTACTTC	CASSRTLAGGYEQYF
-	TRBJ1-5	-	TRBV5-6	TGTGCCAGCAGCTCGGGCAATCAGGGGAGAATTCAGCCCCAGCATTTT	CASSSGNQGRIQPQHF
-	TRBJ1-2	TRBD1	TRBV19	TGTGCCAGTAGTCCAGGAGGGACAGGCCTTCTTTATGGCTACACCTTC	CASSPGGTGLLYGYTF
-	TRBJ2-3	-	TRBV14	TGTGCCAGCAGCCAAGGACCCACTAATACGCAGTATTTT	CASSQGPTNTQYF
-	TRBJ2-5	TRBD2	TRBV3-1/TRBV3-2	TGTGCCAGCAGCCAAGTAGCGGGGGGGAAAGGAAAGACCCAGTACTTC	CASSQVAGGKGKTQYF
once	TRBJ1-3	-	TRBV6-6	TGTGCCAGCAGTTACTCGACTCACTCTGGAAACACCATATATTTT	CASSYSTHSGNTIYF
once	TRBJ1-2	-	TRBV9	TGTGCCAGCAGCCCGGGGGGCAGGGCTAACTATGGCTACACCTTC	CASSPGGRANYGYTF
-	TRBJ2-5	TRBD2	TRBV25-1	TGTGCCAGCAGTGAAGGCGGGGGGCGAGGGGAGACCCAGTACTTC	CASSEGGGRGETQYF
-	TRBJ2-7	TRBD1	TRBV5-1	TGCGCCAGCAGCCGGGACAGGGCCGAGCAGTACTTC	CASSRDRAEQYF
-	TRBJ2-2	-	TRBV2	TGTGCCAGCAGGAAAGGGGTGGGGGAGCTGTTTTTT	CASRKGVGELFF
-	TRBJ2-3	TRBD1	TRBV6-5	TGTGCCAGCAGCCAAGGACAGGGGACGACGCAGTATTTT	CASSQGQGTTQYF
-	TRBJ1-4	TRBD1	TRBV5-4	TGTGCCAGCAGCTTGTCGAGGGGGCAGGCTAATGAAAAACTGTTTTTT	CASSLSRGQANEKLFF
-	TRBJ1-1	-	TRBV19	TGTGCCAGTAGTATTCCCCAGGGGATGAACACTGAAGCTTTCTTT	CASSIPQGMNTEAFF
few	TRBJ2-7	TRBD2	TRBV6-5	TGTGCCAGCCTGACTAGCGGAACCTACGAGCAGTACTTC	CASLTSGTYEQYF
-	TRBJ1-2	TRBD1	TRBV29-1	TGCAGCGTTCTCCTACAGGGGCTAACTAACTATGGCTACACCTTC	CSVLLQGLTNYGYTF
-	TRBJ2-5	-	TRBV5-1	TGCGCCAGCAGCTTGGCTGGGGAGCGCGGACAGACCCAGTACTTC	CASSLAGERGQTQYF
-	TRBJ2-7	TRBD2	TRBV3-1/TRBV3-2	TGTGCCAGCAGCCTAGGACTAGCGGGAGGGATCTACGAGCAGTACTTC	CASSLGLAGGIYEQYF
-	TRBJ2-4	TRBD2	TRBV3-1/TRBV3-2	TGTGCCAGCAGCCAATTCCAGCGGGAGCCCGTGATTCAGTACTTC	CASSQFQREPVIQYF
-	TRBJ2-3	TRBD2	TRBV30	TGTGCCTGGAGTTCTGGACTAGTAACAGATACGCAGTATTTT	CAWSSGLVTDTQYF
-	TRBJ2-2	-	TRBV14	TGTGCCAGCAGCCGTCGGTCAGCTACAGGTCCCGGGGAGCTGTTTTTT	CASSRRSATGPGELFF
-	TRBJ1-5	TRBD1	TRBV19	TGTGCCAGTAGTACGACAGGGAAGCAGCCCCAGCATTTT	CASSTTGKQPQHF
-	TRBJ2-7	TRBD2	TRBV11-3	TGTGCCAGCAGCTCCCGGACTAGCGGGGGTGACGAGCAGTACTTC	CASSSRTSGGDEQYF
-	TRBJ1-2	-	TRBV5-1	TGCGCCAGCAGCCCACCGGGAAGGGTATTTGGGGGCTACACCTTC	CASSPPGRVFGGYTF
-	TRBJ2-3	TRBD2	TRBV5-8	TGTGCCAGCAGCCTAGCCCGAACCGGGACTAGCGGGGGGGCTTCAGATACGCAGTATTTT	CASSLARTGTSGGASDTQYF
-	TRBJ2-3	TRBD1	TRBV6-4	TGTGCCAGCACATCAGGGGGCGCCATGTATTTT	CASTSGGAMYF
-	TRBJ2-1	TRBD2	TRBV18	TGTGCCAGCTCACCCATCACTAGCGGGATTGGGGGTAATGAGCAGTTCTTC	CASSPITSGIGGNEQFF
-	TRBJ2-7	TRBD1	TRBV15	TGTGCCACCAGCAGAGGACGACAGGGCTACGAGCAGTACTTC	CATSRGRQGYEQYF
-	TRBJ1-3	-	TRBV9	TGTGCCAGCAGCGTAGAGGTTTTGTCAGGGTGGATAACCTCTGGAAACACCATATATTTT	CASSVEVLSGWITSGNTIYF
-	TRBJ1-2	-	TRBV6-5	TGTGCCAGCAGAACGGGGGGATCTGGAAACCGTGGCTACACCTTC	CASRTGGSGNRGYTF